The 24 T cell receptor beta chains listed next were all sequenced from one sample in a study of cytomegalovirus exposure and HLA in healthy donors. PCR primers comprised 60 Vbeta and 13 Jbeta primers. TCRdb's copy holds only in-frame clones and misses some; the assay was immunoSEQ multiplex PCR. The table records 100,000 or so clones, around 80% of them present only once. Sequencing input: PBMCs. The receptors originated from a man in his forties in good health and CMV-seronegative.

The rearrangement links TRBV5-1 to TRBJ2-6; TRBD1 aligns across 9 bases. The CDR3 is 17 residues long. With 4 bases clipped from V and 0 bases from J, the junction kept 5 bases outside the gene matches. Germline V lookup: CDR1 SGHRS, CDR2 YFSETQ. The CDR3 nucleotides read TGCGCCAGCAGCGCGGGACAGGGTTTCTCTGGGGCCAACGTCCTGACTTTC. It is translated as CASSAGQGFSGANVLTF.

The chain uses TRBV7-2 and TRBJ2-1; 14 bases map to TRBD2. The V gene's germline CDR1 is SGHTA and CDR2 FQGNSA. Trimming removed 6 bases from V and 6 bases from J; junction bases left unmatched: 13. The CDR3 contains 18 residues. The CDR3 coding sequence is TGTGCCAGCAGTCGACGACTAGCGGGGGGGCCGAGGGGCAATGAGCAGTTCTTC. This gives the protein CASSRRLAGGPRGNEQFF.

This sequence joins TRBV18 and TRBJ2-1; a possible D gene is TRBD2 (5 bases). V was pared by 1 base and J by 4 bases, with 14 bases between. Germline assignment: CDR1 KGHSH and CDR2 LQKENI. The CDR3 runs 16 residues. CDR3 nucleotides: TGTGCCAGCTCACCACGGTTAGCGAGCACTTACAATGAGCAGTTCTTC. This codes for CASSPRLASTYNEQFF. Filled out from reference TRBV18 and TRBJ2-1, the complete variable domain reads NAGVMQNPRHLVRRRGQEARLRCSPMKGHSHVYWYRQLPEEGLKFMVYLQKENIIDESGMPKERFSAEFPKEGPSILRIQQVVRGDSAAYFCASSPRLASTYNEQFFGPGTRLTVL.

This sequence joins TRBV7-2 and TRBJ1-6; weak D call: TRBD1 (5 bases). The V and J ends lost 7 bases and 10 bases respectively, with 17 bases between them. CDR3 length equals 14 residues. Germline V CDR1 and CDR2: SGHTA, FQGNSA. The chain's CDR3 is CASNPSGGRSPLHF. CDR3 nucleotides: TGTGCCAGCAACCCCTCGGGGGGAAGGTCACCCCTCCACTTT.

This clone has only a few counts. The genes are TRBV7-8 and TRBJ1-4, with TRBD1 matching 9 bases. CDR3 length: 16 amino acids. V gave up 3 bases and J gave up 10 bases; unmatched junction bases: 12. Germline V gene sequence: CDR1 SGHVS, CDR2 FQNEAQ. The CDR3 DNA reads TGTGCCAGCAGCTTGTCCTCAGGGACAGGGTGGGGAAAACTGTTTTTT. This translates into CASSLSSGTGWGKLFF.

The J gene is TRBJ1-2, the V gene TRBV5-1, with 9 nucleotides matching TRBD1. The trim removed 3 bases at V and 0 bases at J, leaving 6 bases unmatched. The germline gives CDR1 SGHRS, CDR2 YFSETQ. The CDR3 is 16 amino acids. The CDR3 protein is CASSSGQGTSNYGYTF. Here the CDR3 DNA reads TGCGCCAGCAGCTCCGGACAGGGGACGTCTAACTATGGCTACACCTTC.

This chain joins TRBV7-6 and TRBJ1-3; 9 positions match TRBD1. Germline values: CDR1 SGHVS, CDR2 FNYEAQ. The CDR3 runs 16 residues. Trimming at V came to 4 bases and at J to 4 bases, leaving 8 bases not matched to a gene. CDR3 nucleotides: TGTGCCAGCAGCTCCTCCTATACAGGGGGCGGAAACACCATATATTTT. Protein product: CASSSSYTGGGNTIYF.

This clone was observed once. This chain links TRBV5-1 with TRBJ2-5, with D maybe TRBD1 (6 bases). TRBJ2-7 explains the end of the DNA better; the J call may be wrong. This CDR3 is 15 amino acids long. CDR1 and CDR2 from the germline V gene are SGHRS and YFSETQ. This CDR3 is CASRRVEEGAYEQYF. In DNA form, the CDR3 reads TGCGCCAGCAGGAGAGTGGAAGAGGGGGCCTACGAGCAGTACTTC.

This chain connects TRBV2 to TRBJ2-7, with D possibly TRBD2 on 5 matching bases. CDR1 SNHLY and CDR2 FYNNEI come from the germline V gene. CDR3 length equals 12 residues. V shed 6 bases and J shed 7 bases, with 13 bases lying between them. As DNA, the CDR3 is TGTGCCAGCAGGGCAACTCGGGGAGAGCAGTACTTC. Its translation is CASRATRGEQYF.

The chain carries TRBV27 and TRBJ1-1; D may be TRBD1 (6 bases). CDR3 size: 13 residues. Between the trimmed V and J ends, which lost 3 bases and 5 bases, there was a span of 10 bases. Germline loops: CDR1 MNHEY, CDR2 SMNVEV (reference sequence). The CDR3 sequence: CASSFLQGTEAFF. The DNA for the CDR3 is TGTGCCAGCAGTTTCCTTCAGGGGACTGAAGCTTTCTTT.

The V and J genes are TRBV9 and TRBJ2-1; D is unclear. The CDR3 is 13 amino acids. V lost 0 bases, J lost 7 bases, and 8 bases lay in between. Germline V lookup: CDR1 SGDLS, CDR2 YYNGEE. CDR3: CASSVVSENEQFF. CDR3 DNA: TGTGCCAGCAGCGTAGTCAGCGAGAATGAGCAGTTCTTC.

The rearrangement links TRBV5-4 to TRBJ2-7; TRBD2 is a possible D gene (5 bases). Trimming removed 2 bases from V and 2 bases from J, with 8 bases in between. Germline V gene data show CDR1 as SGHNT and CDR2 as YYREEE (reference sequence). CDR3 length equals 13 residues. CDR3 DNA: TGTGCCAGCAGCTTTGAGGGCACCTACGAGCAGTACTTC. It codes for CASSFEGTYEQYF. The entire variable domain, with the rest obtained from reference TRBV5-4 and TRBJ2-7, is as follows: ETGVTQSPTHLIKTRGQQVTLRCSSQSGHNTVSWYQQALGQGPQFIFQYYREEENGRGNFPPRFSGLQFPNYSSELNVNALELDDSALYLCASSFEGTYEQYFGPGTRLTVT.

The chain uses TRBV5-6 and TRBJ2-1, with D tentatively TRBD2 (6 bases). V was shortened by 0 bases and J by 3 bases, with 13 bases between the two germline ends. CDR3 size: 16 residues. Germline V lookup: CDR1 SGHDT, CDR2 YYEEEE. The CDR3 coding sequence is TGTGCCAGCAGCTTGGTCCGGGACTTCCTCTACAATGAGCAGTTCTTC. Its protein is CASSLVRDFLYNEQFF.

The V and J genes are TRBV28 and TRBJ1-2, with D possibly being TRBD1 (5 bases). The CDR3 runs 13 residues. V was shortened by 4 bases and J by 4 bases, with 10 bases between the two germline ends. Germline V lookup: CDR1 MDHEN, CDR2 SYDVKM. CDR3 sequence: CASSSLGGYGYTF. The CDR3 DNA is TGTGCCAGCAGTTCGTTGGGGGGCTATGGCTACACCTTC.

The chain links TRBV18 to TRBJ2-1, with 8 bases identical to TRBD1. With V trimmed by 6 bases and J by 7 bases, 8 bases remained unmatched. Germline CDR1 is KGHSH and CDR2 is LQKENI. The CDR3 contains 14 residues. CDR3 DNA sequence: TGTGCCAGCTCCGCAACAGGGGGTTGGAATGAGCAGTTCTTC. It translates to CASSATGGWNEQFF.

This clone occurred a few times. The rearrangement links TRBV11-2 to TRBJ2-2; D call uncertain. The CDR3 is made up of 12 amino acids. Germline V gene lookup returns CDR1 SGHAT and CDR2 FQNNGV. The V and J ends lost 5 bases and 8 bases respectively, with 9 bases between them. Written as DNA, the CDR3 is TGTGCCAGCAGCCCGAGGTGGGGGGAGCTGTTTTTT. Its translation: CASSPRWGELFF.

The J gene is TRBJ2-7, the V gene TRBV5-1, with 11 nucleotides matching TRBD1. The germline CDR1 and CDR2 sequences are SGHRS and YFSETQ. The V segment lost 4 bases and the J segment 4 bases; nucleotides outside the gene matches: 4. CDR3 length: 14 amino acids. The CDR3 loop is CASSMGQGVYEQYF. In nucleotides, the CDR3 is TGCGCCAGCAGCATGGGACAGGGGGTATACGAGCAGTACTTC.

CDR3 in amino acids: CASSRPTLGLAATRSSYEQYF. DNA of the CDR3: TGTGCCAGCAGCAGGCCAACCCTCGGACTAGCGGCTACAAGGTCCTCCTACGAGCAGTACTTC. The V and J genes are TRBV12-1 and TRBJ2-7; TRBD2 reflects the table's D call only, with no check against the DNA. TRBV12-1 counts as a pseudogene. The CDR3 has 21 amino acids.

The J gene is TRBJ1-5, the V gene TRBV5-1; TRBD1 matches 9 bases. Germline V gives CDR1 SGHRS, CDR2 YFSETQ. The CDR3 is 14 residues long. The junction had 3 bases not matched to a gene; V was cut back by 2 bases and J by 6 bases. As DNA, the CDR3 is TGCGCCAGCAGCTTCGGGACAGGGCGTCAGCCCCAGCATTTT. Protein sequence: CASSFGTGRQPQHF.

The chain carries TRBV6-1 and TRBJ2-5; maybe TRBD1 (6 bases). Near its end, the DNA agrees better with TRBJ2-7, so the J call may be wrong. This CDR3 contains 15 residues. Germline V gene lookup returns CDR1 MNHNS and CDR2 SASEGT. The DNA of the CDR3 is TGTGCCAGCAGTGAAGGAGGGGGAAGGTTCTACGAGCAGTACTTC. The encoded protein is CASSEGGGRFYEQYF.

The V and J genes are TRBV6-1 and TRBJ1-3; 10 bases agree with TRBD1. Trimming cost V 5 bases and J 5 bases; bases outside gene matches: 6. CDR3 length: 15 amino acids. CDR1 is MNHNS, CDR2 SASEGT, per germline. CDR3 bases: TGTGCCAGCAGTCCTCGGACAGGGGGAAGAAACACCATATATTTT. This encodes CASSPRTGGRNTIYF.

J is TRBJ1-4 and V is TRBV7-9, with no clear D. Between the trimmed V and J ends, which lost 0 bases and 6 bases, there was a span of 11 bases. The CDR3 is made up of 15 amino acids. Per the germline V gene, CDR1 is SEHNR and CDR2 is FQNEAQ (reference sequence). CDR3 coding DNA: TGTGCCAGCAGCTTAGCGTTGCGGGGATATGAAAAACTGTTTTTT. This codes for CASSLALRGYEKLFF.

This chain joins TRBV5-1 and TRBJ2-3; D remains ambiguous. CDR3 size: 16 residues. V shed 0 bases and J shed 1 base, with 12 bases lying between them. Germline CDR1 is SGHRS and CDR2 is YFSETQ. The CDR3 DNA is TGCGCCAGCAGCTTGGTGGCGGCCGGAGGCACAGATACGCAGTATTTT. The encoded protein is CASSLVAAGGTDTQYF.

The sample holds one count of this clone. V gene TRBV29-1 combines with J gene TRBJ1-1, with 9 bases lining up with TRBD1. Germline V gene sequence: CDR1 SQVTM, CDR2 ANQGSEA. Germline trimming cut 6 bases from V and 8 bases from J; bases unmatched to any gene: 4. The CDR3 has 11 amino acids. CDR3 nucleotides: TGCAGCGTGCACAGGGGGCTGGAAGCTTTCTTT. Residues: CSVHRGLEAFF.